This TCR beta chain was sequenced in a study of blood T cell repertoires in COVID-19. As for the study in general: Samples came from the United States, Italy and Spain, spanning acute and convalescent COVID-19. The analysed material was cDNA or gDNA that came from T cells, B-cell-depleted T cells, or PBMCs.

Original analysis: Amplification of reference gene primers was used by the study to estimate nucleated cell counts. The method was immunoSEQ multiplex PCR; TCRdb's version includes in-frame clones alone and lacks a portion of them. V and J calls plus clone size are reproduced from that table; the DNA served to infer D and trimming. The sample lists about 52,000 clones; roughly 91% were seen once. This clone was recorded only once. Germline V gene data show CDR1 as LNHDA and CDR2 as SQIVND (reference sequence). V lost 4 bases, J lost 3 bases, and 1 base stayed unmatched. The CDR3 contains 14 residues. The receptor was derived from an older man with active or convalescent COVID-19. The rearrangement uses TRBV19 and TRBJ2-3, with 10 bases lining up with TRBD1. The sequencing input was peripheral blood. The CDR3 region has the DNA TGTGCCAGTAGTACGGGACAGGGGACAGATACGCAGTATTTT. Translation gives CASSTGQGTDTQYF.